This paragraph reports one TCR beta chain. Its antigen is not known. Germline is not matched at one junction end, which may reflect a read error. These data originate in a study of T cell repertoires in cytomegalovirus infection. Study results and limitations: It was HLA-C-restricted CMV-specific TCR beta clonotypes that dominated the response ex vivo. The study identified carriers of CMV plus the relevant HLA from cumulative public TCR beta family frequency.

This CDR3 is 15 amino acids long. Germline V CDR1 and CDR2: MDHEN, SYDVKM. TCRdb reprocessed the reads with MiXCR, giving one entry per CDR3 protein. Counted here are 110,000 or so distinct CDR3 sequences, 30% to 35% occurring once; the ten biggest clones make up roughly 40%. The sample here was CD8+ T cells from cultured PBMCs, taken from culture after CMV antigen stimulation. The chain couples TRBV28 to TRBJ1-2, with 9 bases lining up with TRBD1. The sequence was obtained from a human donor in good health (CMV status not recorded). Some clones in this sample may be carry-over from other donors' samples. The CDR3 nucleotides read TGTGACAGCAGTACACAGGGGGCGCAACCCTCTGGGTACACCTTC. Its protein product is CDSSTQGAQPSGYTF.